The next 2 T cell receptor beta chains were all read from a single sample in a study of identical twins. Each CDR3 protein gets one entry after TCRdb re-called the 5' RACE reads with MiXCR. The sample includes 250,000 to 300,000 distinct CDR3 sequences, around 8.8% of them seen just once. These data also featured in a second study, about yellow fever vaccine responses in identical twins.

The specimen sequenced was CD8+ T cells sorted from blood. The receptors derive from a woman under 30 in good health.

The chain links TRBV6-5 to TRBJ1-2, with 8 bases identical to TRBD1. The germline V gene encodes CDR1 MNHEY and CDR2 SVGAGI. This CDR3 comprises 15 residues. V shed 4 bases, J shed 0 bases, and the junction held 4 bases outside the gene matches. CDR3 in DNA: TGTGCCAGCAGTTCCGGACAGGGAGCTAACTATGGCTACACCTTC. Protein: CASSSGQGANYGYTF.

This clonotype was recorded many times. The chain couples TRBV29-1 to TRBJ2-2; the match to TRBD2 covers 10 bases. Per germline, CDR1 SQVTM and CDR2 ANQGSEA. CDR3 length: 16 amino acids. Losses at the gene ends were 4 bases for V and 3 bases for J; bases not matched to a gene: 8. For the CDR3, the DNA is TGCAGCGTTGGGGGTCTCCTAGCGGGGGACACCGGGGAGCTGTTTTTT. Its protein product is CSVGGLLAGDTGELFF.